This T cell receptor beta chain was observed in a study of vaccination and CD4 T cells after COVID-19. Cultured CD4+ T-cell DNA underwent Oncomine TCR Beta short-read sequencing. TCRdb passed the PCR reads through MiXCR, listing each CDR3 protein once. The data hold approximately 5,000 distinct CDR3 sequences, with around 48% observed a single time. This CDR3 contains 13 residues. The V gene lost 5 bases and the J gene lost 9 bases, with 14 bases spanning the gap. CDR1 is SGHAT, CDR2 FQNNGV, per germline. In regard to this clonotype: What it recognizes is unknown.

Study-level findings and limits: Median SARS-CoV-2-reactive clonotype numbers rose nonsignificantly, 21 to 38.

Stated treatment: approximately 10-day PBMC culture with coronavirus spike peptide pools or control peptides (ViraFEST assay). After expanding antigen-specific T cells with peptide pools, ViraFEST sequenced their TCRs. Cells received half-medium changes with fresh IL-2 medium on days 3 and 7. The chain uses TRBV11-2 and TRBJ2-1, with unresolved D. This sequence was found in a human donor who had recovered from COVID-19. The sample comprised CD4+ T cells from blood, cultured in vitro. The DNA of the CDR3 is TGTGCCAGCAGCGAGACACTCGGTGGTGAGCAGTTCTTC. It codes for CASSETLGGEQFF.